Listed below are T cell receptor beta chains from one sample, sequenced in a study of blood T cell repertoires in COVID-19. Sequenced by immunoSEQ multiplex PCR; TCRdb stores in-frame clones only, minus some. The data contain about 350,000 clones, more than 70% of them singletons. Sequencing was done on a sample of PBMCs or T cells enriched from blood (not recorded which). Every receptor here comes from a woman between 25 and 40 years old who had recovered from COVID-19. Each CDR3 is given with its conserved first and last residue. A D gene is named only where the DNA matches it firmly. Not every row has a clone size; where given, it reads once, few, many or a size class.

D	J	V	size	CDR3	DNA
TRBD2	TRBJ2-5	TRBV9	once	CASSPGASGGPPETQYF	TGTGCCAGCAGCCCTGGCGCTAGCGGGGGACCGCCAGAGACCCAGTACTTC
NA	TRBJ1-5	TRBV5-6	NA	CASSFAGGRSNQPQHF	TGTGCCAGCAGCTTCGCGGGGGGTAGGAGCAATCAGCCCCAGCATTTT
TRBD2	TRBJ2-2	TRBV7-2	NA	CASSLRLAGGLRTGELFF	TGTGCCAGCAGCTTAAGACTAGCGGGGGGGCTGAGGACCGGGGAGCTGTTTTTT
TRBD1	TRBJ1-1	TRBV19	NA	CASSRTGGDAEAFF	TGTGCCAGTAGTCGGACAGGGGGCGACGCTGAAGCTTTCTTT
TRBD1	TRBJ2-2	TRBV27	NA	CASSPTGATTGELFF	TGTGCCAGCAGTCCAACAGGGGCAACCACCGGGGAGCTGTTTTTT
NA	TRBJ2-7	TRBV18	once	CASSLGRESPGRQYF	TGTGCCAGCTCACTGGGGCGAGAGTCCCCCGGAAGGCAGTACTTC
NA	TRBJ1-4	TRBV2	NA	CASSEDSPEKLFF	TGTGCCAGCAGTGAGGACAGCCCCGAAAAACTGTTTTTT
TRBD2	TRBJ2-7	TRBV5-8	few	CASSPPTSGTYEQYF	TGTGCCAGCAGCCCGCCGACTAGCGGTACCTACGAGCAGTACTTC
NA	TRBJ1-1	TRBV11-3	NA	CASSLAGAGTEAFF	TGTGCCAGCAGCTTAGCAGGGGCCGGGACTGAAGCTTTCTTT
TRBD2	TRBJ2-7	TRBV5-1	NA	CASSPPGTSYEQYF	TGCGCCAGCAGCCCTCCCGGGACTAGCTACGAGCAGTACTTC
NA	TRBJ1-4	TRBV28	NA	CASSRGGPANEKLFF	TGTGCCAGCAGTCGCGGGGGACCGGCTAATGAAAAACTGTTTTTT
TRBD2	TRBJ2-5	TRBV5-1	NA	CASSLGSGGNYQETQYF	TGCGCCAGCAGCTTGGGTAGCGGGGGGAATTACCAAGAGACCCAGTACTTC
NA	TRBJ1-2	TRBV5-1	NA	CASSLDGTFNYGYTF	TGCGCCAGCAGCTTGGACGGGACATTTAACTATGGCTACACCTTC
TRBD1	TRBJ1-6	TRBV19	NA	CASSTVDRGTSPLHF	TGTGCCAGTAGTACGGTCGACAGGGGAACTTCACCCCTCCACTTT
NA	TRBJ1-3	TRBV7-2	NA	CASSLVSQIAGNTIYF	TGTGCCAGCAGCTTAGTTTCGCAAATTGCGGGAAACACCATATATTTT
NA	TRBJ2-7	TRBV5-1	NA	CASSLDGISSYEQYF	TGCGCCAGCAGCCTCGACGGGATCTCCTCCTACGAGCAGTACTTC
NA	TRBJ1-5	TRBV15	NA	CATSRKREPGQPQHF	TGTGCCACCAGCAGAAAACGGGAACCGGGTCAGCCCCAGCATTTT